The clone carrying this TCR beta chain was detected ten times or more. The record originates from a study of blood T cell repertoires in COVID-19. In the source study's methods: Estimation of nucleated cell counts relied on the amplification of reference gene primers. Method: immunoSEQ multiplex PCR; TCRdb's copy keeps in-frame clones and lacks some. The V and J calls and the clone size are those of that table, but D and trimming were determined from the DNA. There are 150,000 to 200,000 clones in the sample; around 80% occur only once, and approximately 3% lies in the top ten. V was trimmed by 1 base and J by 2 bases, leaving 12 bases between them. The CDR3 runs 16 residues. Germline assignment: CDR1 MGHRA and CDR2 YSYEKL.

The material sequenced was peripheral blood. The source is a woman aged 80 or over with active or convalescent COVID-19. The gene calls are TRBV4-1 and TRBJ2-1, with TRBD2 as a possible D gene (6 bases). For the CDR3, the DNA is TGCGCCAGCAGCCAAGTACAGGCGGGGCCCTACAATGAGCAGTTCTTC. Amino acid sequence: CASSQVQAGPYNEQFF.